Below are 9 T cell receptor beta chains sequenced from a single sample in a study of blood T cell repertoires in COVID-19. This table comes from immunoSEQ multiplex PCR, and its TCRdb copy is limited to in-frame clones, with some not included. The sample records over 85,000 clones, 80% to 90% being singletons. The sample comprised peripheral blood. Source of these receptors: a man aged 60 to 69 with acute or convalescent COVID-19.

The chain joins TRBV9 to TRBJ1-3, with 7 bases lining up with TRBD1. In germline, CDR1 is SGDLS, CDR2 YYNGEE. CDR3 length: 16 residues. Germline trimming cut 3 bases from V and 3 bases from J; bases unmatched to any gene: 9. The CDR3 DNA is TGTGCCAGCAGCGGATCACAGGGGAAGCTTGGAAACACCATATATTTT. The encoded protein is CASSGSQGKLGNTIYF.

This clone was seen a handful of times. The chain combines TRBV7-2 with TRBJ1-2; 8 positions match TRBD1. Germline V gene data show CDR1 as SGHTA and CDR2 as FQGNSA. V gave up 4 bases and J gave up 5 bases; unmatched junction bases: 9. The length of the CDR3 is 15 residues. The CDR3 nucleotides read TGTGCCAGCAGCTCGCGAGGGACAGGACAATATGGCTACACCTTC. It specifies CASSSRGTGQYGYTF.

The chain has TRBV4-1 and TRBJ1-4; D not resolved. Germline loops: CDR1 MGHRA, CDR2 YSYEKL. The CDR3 covers 15 residues. V shed 5 bases and J shed 3 bases, with 13 bases lying between them. The CDR3 region is CASSLVRVSNEKLFF. The CDR3, as DNA: TGCGCCAGCAGCTTAGTCCGGGTTTCTAATGAAAAACTGTTTTTT.

The chain combines TRBV10-2 with TRBJ1-2, with TRBD1 identical over 9 bases. The J segment lost 5 bases and the V segment lost 3 bases, leaving 10 bases of the junction unmatched. The germline gives CDR1 WSHSY, CDR2 SAAADI. The CDR3 is made up of 16 amino acids. The CDR3 is CASSDTGGQGRYGYTF. Written as DNA, the CDR3 is TGCGCCAGCAGTGATACCGGGGGACAGGGAAGGTATGGCTACACCTTC.

CDR3 region: CASSEADRVSYEQYF. The CDR3 DNA is TGTGCCAGCAGTGAAGCGGACAGGGTATCCTACGAGCAGTACTTC. The chain recombines TRBV2 with TRBJ2-7; 8 bases match TRBD1. Trimming at V came to 0 bases and at J to 1 base, leaving 2 bases not matched to a gene. Germline CDR1 SNHLY, CDR2 FYNNEI. The CDR3 has 15 amino acids. Drawing the rest from reference TRBV2 and TRBJ2-7, the complete variable domain is EPEVTQTPSHQVTQMGQEVILRCVPISNHLYFYWYRQILGQKVEFLVSFYNNEISEKSEIFDDQFSVERPDGSNFTLKIRSTKLEDSAMYFCASSEADRVSYEQYFGPGTRLTVT.

The chain is built from TRBV18 and TRBJ2-7; weak D call: TRBD2 (5 bases). Germline CDR1 KGHSH, CDR2 LQKENI. The CDR3 totals 15 residues. Trimming took 3 bases from V and 5 from J, leaving 17 bases between them. Here the CDR3 reads CASSPVGSGAHEQYF. As DNA, the CDR3 is TGTGCCAGCTCACCGGTGGGGAGTGGAGCCCACGAGCAGTACTTC.

The V call is TRBV5-1, the J call TRBJ1-6; 7 bases are shared with TRBD1. The CDR3 runs 17 residues. Germline-derived CDR1 and CDR2 are SGHRS and YFSETQ. V gave up 4 bases and J gave up 7 bases; unmatched junction bases: 14. The CDR3 region has the DNA TGCGCCAGCAGCAAAGACGCACGGACAGGCGGCAATTCACCCCTCCACTTT. This encodes CASSKDARTGGNSPLHF.

This clone was recorded only once. The V gene is TRBV5-4, the J gene TRBJ1-1; D is possibly TRBD1 (6 bases). The germline V gene has CDR1 SGHNT and CDR2 YYREEE (reference sequence). The CDR3 has 16 residues. The V end lost 0 bases, the J end lost 0 bases, and 12 bases lay between the germline ends. The CDR3 DNA reads as TGTGCCAGCAGCTTGGGGAGTCCAGGGGTGAACACTGAAGCTTTCTTT. It yields the protein CASSLGSPGVNTEAFF.

V is TRBV9 and J is TRBJ2-7; TRBD1 matches 7 bases. CDR1 is SGDLS, CDR2 YYNGEE, per germline. The CDR3 totals 15 residues. Trimming removed 2 bases from V and 2 bases from J; junction bases left unmatched: 7. DNA of the CDR3: TGTGCCAGCAGCGTTTCCACAGGGGCAACCTACGAGCAGTACTTC. This codes for CASSVSTGATYEQYF.